The 20 T cell receptor beta chains listed next were all sequenced from one sample in a study of blood T cell repertoires in COVID-19. Clones were sequenced by immunoSEQ multiplex PCR, and TCRdb holds only the in-frame ones, with some missing. Of 200,000 to 250,000 clones in the sample, 86% were seen once. What was sequenced was PBMCs or T cells enriched from blood (not recorded which). The receptors come from a woman aged 25 to 39 who had been exposed to COVID-19.

The V and J genes are TRBV6-6 and TRBJ1-2, with 7 bases identical to TRBD1. The CDR3 is made up of 15 amino acids. From germline, CDR1 is MNHNY and CDR2 SVGAGI (reference sequence). The ends lost 1 base at V and 2 bases at J; junction bases unmatched: 4. CDR3 region: CASSYLGQANYGYTF. In DNA, the CDR3 is TGTGCCAGCAGTTACTTAGGACAGGCGAACTATGGCTACACCTTC.

CDR3: CASSSERGPGDTQYF. In DNA form, the CDR3 reads TGTGCCAGCAGTTCCGAGCGGGGGCCAGGAGATACGCAGTATTTT. The chain employs TRBV27 and TRBJ2-3, with TRBD2 matching 8 bases. The germline V gene has CDR1 MNHEY and CDR2 SMNVEV (reference sequence). Trimming cost V 4 bases and J 5 bases; bases outside gene matches: 8. This CDR3 is 15 amino acids long.

This rearrangement joins TRBV5-5 to TRBJ1-3; the match to TRBD1 covers 9 bases. Germline CDR1 is SGHKS and CDR2 is YYEKEE (reference sequence). This CDR3 is built from 16 residues. Trimming removed 4 bases from V and 4 bases from J; junction bases left unmatched: 9. The CDR3 nucleotides are TGTGCCAGCAGCCCGGGGACAGGGAGGACAGGAAACACCATATATTTT. It is translated as CASSPGTGRTGNTIYF.

This clone was observed once. This chain connects TRBV13 to TRBJ2-3; a weak D match, TRBD2 (6 bases). Trimming left V 4 bases short and J 6 bases short, with 26 bases between. CDR3 length equals 18 residues. Germline CDR1 and CDR2: PRHDT and FYEKMQ (reference sequence). CDR3 in DNA: TGTGCCAGCAGCTCGCCGAGCGAAACAAGATCGAGCGGGGATACGCAGTATTTT. Translating it yields CASSSPSETRSSGDTQYF. The variable domain in full, completed from reference TRBV13 and TRBJ2-3, reads AAGVIQSPRHLIKEKRETATLKCYPIPRHDTVYWYQQGPGQDPQFLISFYEKMQSDKGSIPDRFSAQQFSDYHSELNMSSLELGDSALYFCASSSPSETRSSGDTQYFGPGTRLTVL.

The gene calls are TRBV19 and TRBJ2-3, with TRBD2 as a possible D gene (5 bases). The CDR3 is made up of 15 amino acids. Trimming took off 7 bases at V and 9 bases at J, with 23 bases between the two ends. Germline CDR1 reads LNHDA; CDR2 reads SQIVND (reference sequence). CDR3 protein: CASKSLGGTQKTQYF. The CDR3 region has the DNA TGTGCCAGTAAGTCCCTTGGAGGCACACAAAAAACGCAGTATTTT. The full variable domain, completed using reference TRBV19 and TRBJ2-3, is DGGITQSPKYLFRKEGQNVTLSCEQNLNHDAMYWYRQDPGQGLRLIYYSQIVNDFQKGDIAEGYSVSREKKESFPLTVTSAQKNPTAFYLCASKSLGGTQKTQYFGPGTRLTVL.

J is TRBJ1-1 and V is TRBV10-3; D is unclear. The CDR3 is made up of 14 amino acids. V gave up 3 bases and J gave up 2 bases, with 10 bases separating them. Germline loops: CDR1 ENHRY, CDR2 SYGVKD. The chain's CDR3 is CAISDEVRNTEAFF. CDR3 DNA sequence: TGTGCCATCAGTGATGAGGTTAGAAACACTGAAGCTTTCTTT.

The rearrangement links TRBV2 to TRBJ2-4; D may be TRBD2 (6 bases). Trimming removed 2 bases at V and 7 bases at J, with 15 bases between. The CDR3 contains 15 residues. The germline CDR1 and CDR2 sequences are SNHLY and FYNNEI. The CDR3 nucleotides are TGTGCCAGCAGTGAATGGGTCCTAGCGTGGAACATTCAGTACTTC. It yields the protein CASSEWVLAWNIQYF.

The chain links TRBV5-6 to TRBJ2-7, with 9 bases fitting TRBD1. Germline V gene data show CDR1 as SGHDT and CDR2 as YYEEEE. V lost 0 bases and J lost 3; bases outside the gene matches: 4. The CDR3 consists of 15 residues. The CDR3 loop reads CASSLGGTGIYEQYF. CDR3 DNA: TGTGCCAGCAGCTTGGGCGGGACAGGGATCTACGAGCAGTACTTC.

The sample holds one count of this clone. The J gene is TRBJ2-3, the V gene TRBV27; tentatively, D is TRBD1 (6 bases). The CDR3 extends over 16 amino acids. Germline V gene data show CDR1 as MNHEY and CDR2 as SMNVEV (reference sequence). V shed 6 bases and J shed 0 bases, with 16 bases lying between them. CDR3 sequence (DNA): TGTGCCAGCAGGACCGGGACACCCTCAAGCACAGATACGCAGTATTTT. Translating it yields CASRTGTPSSTDTQYF.

The chain has TRBV7-8 and TRBJ2-1; 8 positions match TRBD1. Germline values: CDR1 SGHVS, CDR2 FQNEAQ. After removal of 7 bases from V and 5 bases from J, the junction contained 13 bases not matched to a gene. The CDR3 is 16 residues long. The CDR3 loop reads CASTSETDRANNEQFF. The CDR3 nucleotides are TGTGCCAGCACCAGCGAGACGGACAGGGCAAACAATGAGCAGTTCTTC.

The chain uses TRBV3-1 (or the pseudogene TRBV3-2) and TRBJ1-1, with 7 bases fitting TRBD1. The V gene's germline CDR1 is LGHDT and CDR2 YNNKEL (reference sequence). J lost 3 bases, V lost 7 bases, and 8 bases had no gene match. The CDR3 is 14 residues long. The CDR3 bases are TGTGCCAGCAACCGGAATCAGGGGGACACTGAAGCTTTCTTT. Its protein is CASNRNQGDTEAFF.

CDR3 protein: CASSAYRNTEAFF. The DNA of the CDR3 is TGTGCCAGCAGCGCTTACAGGAACACTGAAGCTTTCTTT. The chain recombines TRBV11-2 with TRBJ1-1; D call uncertain. With 5 bases removed from V and 1 base from J, the gap between germline ends came to 8 bases. CDR3 length: 13 residues. Germline V lookup: CDR1 SGHAT, CDR2 FQNNGV.

This clone came up many times. The chain carries TRBV30 and TRBJ1-1; no definite D call. Germline CDR1 GTSNPN, CDR2 SVGIG (reference sequence). V lost 1 base and J 1 base, leaving 16 bases between the germline ends. The CDR3 covers 16 residues. This chain's CDR3 is CAWSDPLQAPNTEAFF. The CDR3 DNA follows: TGTGCCTGGAGTGACCCGCTCCAGGCTCCGAACACTGAAGCTTTCTTT.

The rearrangement links TRBV11-3 to TRBJ2-3; D unresolved. The ends were cut back, 3 bases at V and 5 bases at J, with 6 bases in the middle. This CDR3 is 12 amino acids long. Germline CDR1 reads SGHNT; CDR2 reads YENEEA. CDR3 bases: TGTGCCAGCAGCTTGAACGGAGATACGCAGTATTTT. Translated, it gives CASSLNGDTQYF.

The chain recombines TRBV6-5 with TRBJ1-6; 9 nucleotides agree with TRBD1. This CDR3 is built from 14 residues. J was trimmed by 10 bases and V by 6 bases; bases with no gene match: 7. The germline gives CDR1 MNHEY, CDR2 SVGAGI. The CDR3 DNA follows: TGTGCCAGCAGCACCCGGACAGGGGACTCACCCCTCCACTTT. It encodes CASSTRTGDSPLHF.

V gene TRBV24-1 combines with J gene TRBJ1-1; a possible D gene is TRBD1 (6 bases). CDR3 length: 15 amino acids. CDR1 and CDR2 from the germline V gene are KGHDR and SFDVKD. Between the trimmed V and J ends, which lost 10 bases and 1 base, there was a span of 18 bases. The DNA of the CDR3 is TGTGCCACGCGGTCAGGGGAGAGCCAGAACACTGAAGCTTTCTTT. Its protein is CATRSGESQNTEAFF.

The J gene is TRBJ1-1, the V gene TRBV27; maybe TRBD1 (5 bases). V lost 5 bases to trimming and J lost 4 bases, with 20 bases between them. The CDR3 consists of 16 residues. Looked up from germline, CDR1 is MNHEY and CDR2 is SMNVEV (reference sequence). The CDR3 loop reads CASSPISTQGVTEAFF. CDR3 DNA: TGTGCCAGCAGTCCGATTTCCACTCAGGGCGTCACTGAAGCTTTCTTT.

CDR3 in amino acids: CASSFWGPGYEQYF. The CDR3, as DNA: TGTGCCAGCAGTTTTTGGGGGCCCGGGTACGAGCAGTACTTC. J is TRBJ2-7 and V is TRBV27, with D perhaps matching TRBD1 (6 bases). Germline-derived CDR1 and CDR2 are MNHEY and SMNVEV (reference sequence). The V gene lost 3 bases and the J gene lost 4 bases, with 13 bases spanning the gap. This CDR3 has 14 amino acids.

This sequence joins TRBV24-1 and TRBJ2-3; D gene ambiguous. CDR3 length: 16 amino acids. CDR1 and CDR2 (germline): KGHDR, SFDVKD. Between the trimmed V and J ends, which lost 1 base and 0 bases, there was a span of 10 bases. Written as DNA, the CDR3 is TGTGCCACCAGTGATTTCGCAGGATTTAGCACAGATACGCAGTATTTT. It is translated as CATSDFAGFSTDTQYF.

The V gene is TRBV20-1, the J gene TRBJ1-5; D remains ambiguous. With 0 bases removed from V and 11 bases from J, the gap between germline ends came to 8 bases. The CDR3 extends over 11 amino acids. Germline-derived CDR1 and CDR2 are DFQATT and SNEGSKA (reference sequence). CDR3: CSARDEVAQHF. As DNA, the CDR3 is TGCAGTGCTAGAGATGAGGTGGCCCAGCATTTT.